Presented here are 6 T cell receptor beta chains from one specimen sequenced in a study of blood T cell repertoires in COVID-19. Clones were sequenced by immunoSEQ multiplex PCR, and TCRdb holds only the in-frame ones, with some missing. The sample lists around 250,000 clones; around 86% were seen once. Sequencing used peripheral blood. These TCRs come from a woman aged 60-75 years who had recovered from COVID-19.

This rearrangement joins TRBV15 to TRBJ1-4; tentative D call: TRBD1 (5 bases). This CDR3 region has 14 residues. Trimming cost V 5 bases and J 6 bases, with 13 bases left between them. Germline values: CDR1 LNHNV, CDR2 YYDKDF (reference sequence). CDR3 coding DNA: TGTGCCACCAGCCGGGGGGGAGGGGATGAAAAACTGTTTTTT. Translation: CATSRGGGDEKLFF.

The chain uses TRBV10-3 and TRBJ2-7; 7 bases agree with TRBD1. The CDR3 is made up of 16 amino acids. Germline V gene lookup returns CDR1 ENHRY and CDR2 SYGVKD. V was pared by 8 bases and J by 3 bases, with 16 bases of the junction left unmatched. Here the CDR3 reads CAILDRPADGFYEQYF. The DNA for the CDR3 is TGTGCCATCCTGGACAGGCCGGCCGACGGCTTCTACGAGCAGTACTTC.

The chain couples TRBV19 to TRBJ1-4, with a tentative D call TRBD1 (5 bases). The germline V gene has CDR1 LNHDA and CDR2 SQIVND (reference sequence). This CDR3 is built from 16 residues. V was cut by 3 bases and J by 7 bases, with 18 bases left in between. The DNA for the CDR3 is TGTGCCAGTAGTATTCAGCGGAGGGGCGTTTTTGAAAAACTGTTTTTT. Translation: CASSIQRRGVFEKLFF.

This rearrangement joins TRBV4-1 to TRBJ1-3; no clear D. With 3 bases removed from V and 4 bases from J, the gap between germline ends came to 22 bases. The germline CDR1 and CDR2 sequences are MGHRA and YSYEKL. This CDR3 spans 18 amino acids. The CDR3 sequence is CASSQLVKRLFAGNTIYF. The CDR3 DNA reads TGCGCCAGCAGCCAGTTGGTGAAGCGCCTTTTTGCGGGAAACACCATATATTTT.

The CDR3 sequence is CASSYSGGDPYEQYF. CDR3 DNA sequence: TGTGCCAGCAGTTACTCGGGGGGGGACCCCTACGAGCAGTACTTC. The chain is built from TRBV6-2 or TRBV6-3 and TRBJ2-7, with 7 bases fitting TRBD2. With 0 bases clipped from V and 2 bases from J, the junction kept 4 bases outside the gene matches. The germline V gene has CDR1 MNHEY and CDR2 SVGEGT. The CDR3 is made up of 15 amino acids.

The chain carries TRBV7-2 and TRBJ1-5, with D possibly being TRBD1 (6 bases). V was trimmed by 5 bases and J by 7 bases, leaving 15 bases between them. Germline values: CDR1 SGHTA, CDR2 FQGNSA. The CDR3 sequence is 14 residues long. The CDR3 DNA follows: TGTGCCAGCAGCCCGAAGACGGGGGGCCAGCCCCAGCATTTT. Amino acid sequence: CASSPKTGGQPQHF. Full variable domain (remainder filled in from reference TRBV7-2 and TRBJ1-5): GAGVSQSPSNKVTEKGKDVELRCDPISGHTALYWYRQSLGQGLEFLIYFQGNSAPDKSGLPSDRFSAERTGGSVSTLTIQRTQQEDSAVYLCASSPKTGGQPQHFGDGTRLSIL.